One sample yielded the 10 T cell receptor beta chains listed below, sequenced in a study of blood T cell repertoires in COVID-19. Produced via immunoSEQ multiplex PCR; TCRdb's table is partial and in-frame only. The sample lists roughly 250,000 clones; approximately 87% were seen once. The sample taken for sequencing was peripheral blood. These receptors were collected from a human donor in a cohort sampled during active COVID-19.

This chain connects TRBV28 to TRBJ1-2; 9 bases are shared with TRBD1. In germline, CDR1 is MDHEN, CDR2 SYDVKM. Trimming at V came to 5 bases and at J to 5 bases, leaving 3 bases not matched to a gene. The CDR3 consists of 13 residues. For the CDR3, the DNA is TGTGCCAGCAGTCCACAGGGGGCGTATGGCTACACCTTC. Its protein product is CASSPQGAYGYTF.

The chain has TRBV6-5 and TRBJ1-2, with D perhaps TRBD1 (5 bases). Trimming cost V 2 bases and J 7 bases, with 14 bases left between them. Looked up from germline, CDR1 is MNHEY and CDR2 is SVGAGI. This CDR3 is built from 14 residues. Here the CDR3 reads CASSYVQGPLGYTF. DNA of the CDR3: TGTGCCAGCAGTTACGTCCAGGGCCCGCTTGGCTACACCTTC.

The chain recombines TRBV6-1 with TRBJ2-7, with unresolved D. CDR1 MNHNS and CDR2 SASEGT come from the germline V gene. V was clipped by 2 bases and J by 7 bases, with 6 bases between them. The CDR3 runs to 11 residues. CDR3 region: CASSEMREQYF. As DNA, the CDR3 is TGTGCCAGCAGTGAAATGCGAGAGCAGTACTTC.

In DNA form, the CDR3 reads TGTGCCAGCAGCAGGACAGGCGGTTCCGAGCAGTACTTC. Residues: CASSRTGGSEQYF. The V and J genes are TRBV5-5 and TRBJ2-7; 7 nucleotides align to TRBD1. There are 13 residues in the CDR3. J gave up 6 bases and V 4 bases, and 7 bases lay outside the gene matches. CDR1 and CDR2 (germline): SGHKS, YYEKEE (reference sequence). The full variable domain, in which reference TRBV5-5 and TRBJ2-7 provide the parts outside the CDR3, is DAGVTQSPTHLIKTRGQQVTLRCSPISGHKSVSWYQQVLGQGPQFIFQYYEKEERGRGNFPDRFSARQFPNYSSELNVNALLLGDSALYLCASSRTGGSEQYFGPGTRLTVT.

This chain links TRBV13 with TRBJ2-1; 15 nucleotides align to TRBD2. The V gene end was trimmed by 5 bases and the J gene end by 3 bases; junction bases not matched to a gene: 5. The germline V gene encodes CDR1 PRHDT and CDR2 FYEKMQ (reference sequence). The CDR3 has 17 residues. DNA of the CDR3: TGTGCCAGCAGCCGGACTAGCGGGGGGGCGGACTACAATGAGCAGTTCTTC. Translation gives CASSRTSGGADYNEQFF.

There are many counts of this clone. V gene TRBV9 combines with J gene TRBJ1-1; 7 nucleotides line up with TRBD1. CDR1 is SGDLS, CDR2 YYNGEE, per germline. The CDR3 has 12 amino acids. The ends lost 3 bases at V and 11 bases at J; junction bases unmatched: 7. The DNA of the CDR3 is TGTGCCAGCAGCGATTTGACAGGGAGGGCTTTCTTT. This sequence encodes CASSDLTGRAFF.

J is TRBJ2-2 and V is TRBV5-1; D perhaps matches TRBD1 (6 bases). CDR3 length: 17 amino acids. Germline assignment: CDR1 SGHRS and CDR2 YFSETQ. Deletions cut 1 base from V and 4 bases from J, with 17 bases between. CDR3 DNA: TGCGCCAGCAGCTTGCGACAGGTCGGCGTTGGCACCGGGGAGCTGTTTTTT. Protein: CASSLRQVGVGTGELFF.

V gene TRBV11-3 combines with J gene TRBJ2-3, with D possibly being TRBD2 (5 bases). The germline V and J ends were trimmed by 8 bases and 6 bases, with 15 bases remaining between them. Germline CDR1 SGHNT, CDR2 YENEEA. The CDR3 has 13 amino acids. CDR3 sequence (DNA): TGTGCCAGCGGGAGCGGAGGTGGGGATACGCAGTATTTT. This encodes CASGSGGGDTQYF.

The chain recombines TRBV6-5 with TRBJ1-1, with 8 bases matching TRBD1. The CDR3 is 11 amino acids. Germline V gene sequence: CDR1 MNHEY, CDR2 SVGAGI. The CDR3 protein is CAGQGHTEAFF. The CDR3 DNA reads TGTGCAGGACAGGGTCACACTGAAGCTTTCTTT.

The chain joins TRBV3-1 (or the pseudogene TRBV3-2) to TRBJ2-7; 8 nucleotides line up with TRBD2. CDR1 is LGHDT, CDR2 YNNKEL, per germline (reference sequence). Trimming took 4 bases from V and 3 from J; bases not matched to a gene: 5. This CDR3 spans 14 amino acids. This CDR3 is CASSPPSGRYEQYF. The CDR3 nucleotides are TGTGCCAGCAGCCCGCCTAGCGGGCGCTACGAGCAGTACTTC.